This T cell receptor (beta chain) originates from a study of post-analysis software for immune sequencing data. Overall study context: As for disease course, relapsing-remitting, secondary progressive and progressive-relapsing multiple sclerosis were all included. Findings and caveats of the study: The authors found that F measure strongly co-clustered same-batch samples.

About this clonotype: Its cognate antigen is unknown.

The TCR beta cDNA libraries carried unique molecular identifiers. The T cell input of about 0.9 to 11 million gave roughly 500,000 cDNA molecules. TCRdb reanalysed the PCR reads using MiXCR and keeps one entry per CDR3 protein. The sample shows hundreds of thousands of distinct CDR3 sequences, roughly two fifths of them seen only once. Input material: blood. This TCR was recovered from a girl aged 5 to 17 with multiple sclerosis.

CDR3 sequence (DNA): TGTGCCAGCGGGAACCAGGGGATCACTGAAGCTTTCTTT. Translated: CASGNQGITEAFF. The rearrangement joins TRBV12-3 or TRBV12-4 to TRBJ1-1; possibly TRBD1 for D (6 bases). The CDR3 runs 13 residues. The V end was cut by 8 bases, the J end by 4 bases, with 14 bases between.